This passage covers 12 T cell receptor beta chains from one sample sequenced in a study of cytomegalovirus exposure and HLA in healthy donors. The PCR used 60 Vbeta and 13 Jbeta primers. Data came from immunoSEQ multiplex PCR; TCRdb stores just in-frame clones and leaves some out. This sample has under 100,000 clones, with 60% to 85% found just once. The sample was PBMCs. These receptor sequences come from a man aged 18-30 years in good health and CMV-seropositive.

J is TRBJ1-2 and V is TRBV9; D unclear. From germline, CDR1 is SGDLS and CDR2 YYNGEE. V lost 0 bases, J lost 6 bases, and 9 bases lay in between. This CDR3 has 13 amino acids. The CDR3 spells CASSVGRLHGYTF. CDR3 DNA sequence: TGTGCCAGCAGCGTAGGCAGGCTCCATGGCTACACCTTC.

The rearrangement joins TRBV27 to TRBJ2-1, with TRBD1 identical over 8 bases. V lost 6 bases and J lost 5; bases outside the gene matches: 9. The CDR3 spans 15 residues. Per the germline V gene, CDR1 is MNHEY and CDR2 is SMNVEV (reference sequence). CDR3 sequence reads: CASRTPGGRDNEQFF. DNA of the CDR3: TGTGCCAGCAGGACACCAGGGGGCCGGGACAATGAGCAGTTCTTC.

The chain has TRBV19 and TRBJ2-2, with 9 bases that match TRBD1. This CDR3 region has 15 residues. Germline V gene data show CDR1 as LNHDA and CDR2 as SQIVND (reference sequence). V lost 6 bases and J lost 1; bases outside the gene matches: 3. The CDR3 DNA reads TGTGCCAGTAGCCCGACAGGGGGGAACACCGGGGAGCTGTTTTTT. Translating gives CASSPTGGNTGELFF.

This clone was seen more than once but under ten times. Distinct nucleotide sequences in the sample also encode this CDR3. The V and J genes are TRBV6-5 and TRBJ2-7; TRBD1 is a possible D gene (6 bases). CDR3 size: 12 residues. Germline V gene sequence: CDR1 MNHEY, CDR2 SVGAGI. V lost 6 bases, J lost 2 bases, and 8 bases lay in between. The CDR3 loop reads CASSRDTYEQYF. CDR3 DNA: TGTGCCAGCAGCCGGGACACCTACGAGCAGTACTTC.

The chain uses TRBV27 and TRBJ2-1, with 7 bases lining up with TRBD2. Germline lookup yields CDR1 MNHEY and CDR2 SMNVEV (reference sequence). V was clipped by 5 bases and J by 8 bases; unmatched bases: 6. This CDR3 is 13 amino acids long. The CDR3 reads CASSPRTRDEQFF. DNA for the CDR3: TGTGCCAGCAGTCCTAGGACTAGGGATGAGCAGTTCTTC.

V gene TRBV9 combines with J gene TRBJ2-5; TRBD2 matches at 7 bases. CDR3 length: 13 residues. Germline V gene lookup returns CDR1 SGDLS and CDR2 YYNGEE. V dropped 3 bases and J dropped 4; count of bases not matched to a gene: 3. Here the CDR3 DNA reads TGTGCCAGCAGCGAGCGGGGCGGAGAGACCCAGTACTTC. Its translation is CASSERGGETQYF.

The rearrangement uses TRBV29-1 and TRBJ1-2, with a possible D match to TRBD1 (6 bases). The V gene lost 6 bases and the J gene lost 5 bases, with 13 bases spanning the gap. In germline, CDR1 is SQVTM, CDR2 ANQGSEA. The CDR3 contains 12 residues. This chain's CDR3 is CSVMDSSYGYTF. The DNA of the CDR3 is TGCAGCGTAATGGACAGCTCTTATGGCTACACCTTC. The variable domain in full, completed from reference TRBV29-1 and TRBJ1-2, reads SAVISQKPSRDICQRGTSLTIQCQVDSQVTMMFWYRQQPGQSLTLIATANQGSEATYESGFVIDKFPISRPNLTFSTLTVSNMSPEDSSIYLCSVMDSSYGYTFGSGTRLTVV.

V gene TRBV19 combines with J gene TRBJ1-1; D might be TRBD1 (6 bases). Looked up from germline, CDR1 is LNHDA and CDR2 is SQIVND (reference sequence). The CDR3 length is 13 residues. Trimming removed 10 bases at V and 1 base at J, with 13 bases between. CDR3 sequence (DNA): TGTGCCACTTCAAGGGGGAGGAACACTGAAGCTTTCTTT. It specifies CATSRGRNTEAFF.

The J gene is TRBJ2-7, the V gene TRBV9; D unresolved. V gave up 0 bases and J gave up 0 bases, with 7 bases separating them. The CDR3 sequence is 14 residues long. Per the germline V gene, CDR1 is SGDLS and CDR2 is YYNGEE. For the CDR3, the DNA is TGTGCCAGCAGCGTAGAATTGGCCTCCTACGAGCAGTACTTC. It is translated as CASSVELASYEQYF.

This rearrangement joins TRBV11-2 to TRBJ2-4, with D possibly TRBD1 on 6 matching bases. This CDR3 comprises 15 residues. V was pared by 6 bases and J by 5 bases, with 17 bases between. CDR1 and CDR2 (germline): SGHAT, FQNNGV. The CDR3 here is CASRITQGFENIQYF. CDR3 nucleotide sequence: TGTGCCAGCAGAATAACCCAGGGGTTCGAAAACATTCAGTACTTC.

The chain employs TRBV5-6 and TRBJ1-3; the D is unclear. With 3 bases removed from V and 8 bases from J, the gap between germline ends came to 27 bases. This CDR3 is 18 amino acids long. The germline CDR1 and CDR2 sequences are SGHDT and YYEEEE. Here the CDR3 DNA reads TGTGCCAGCAGCTCCCTCCGGGATGGACCCTTAAGGGCAGACACCATATATTTT. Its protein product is CASSSLRDGPLRADTIYF.

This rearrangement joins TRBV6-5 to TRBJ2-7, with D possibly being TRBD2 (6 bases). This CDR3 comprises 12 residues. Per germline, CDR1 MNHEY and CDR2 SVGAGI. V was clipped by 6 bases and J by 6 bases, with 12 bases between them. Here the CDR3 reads CASRSGTLEQYF. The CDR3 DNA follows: TGTGCCAGCAGGTCCGGGACTCTCGAGCAGTACTTC.